The source of this T cell receptor beta chain is a study of T cells in women clearing cervical HPV infection. Study as a whole: Case blood was drawn a median 149 days after lesion detection.

In regard to this clone: The observed sequence ends 3 residues before the CDR3 terminus, with the missing tail filled in from the germline J gene.

From germline, CDR1 is GTSNPN and CDR2 SVGIG (reference sequence). The length of the CDR3 is 15 residues. immunoSEQ multiplex PCR used an average of about 1.3 ug genomic DNA. TCRdb's copy holds only in-frame clones and misses some; the assay was immunoSEQ multiplex PCR. Its clone listing holds under 40,000 clones. V is TRBV30 and J is TRBJ2-2, with TRBD1 identical over 8 bases. Sequencing was performed on blood buffy coat. This clonotype was sampled from a woman aged 18-70 years with a cervical HPV16 infection that either progressed to CIN3+ or cleared (not recorded which). The CDR3 DNA, read in part, is TGTGCCTGGAGTCTCCGGACAGGGCAGAATTCACCG. Translated: CAWSLRTGQNSP. The whole CDR3 sequence reads CAWSLRTGQNSPLFF.